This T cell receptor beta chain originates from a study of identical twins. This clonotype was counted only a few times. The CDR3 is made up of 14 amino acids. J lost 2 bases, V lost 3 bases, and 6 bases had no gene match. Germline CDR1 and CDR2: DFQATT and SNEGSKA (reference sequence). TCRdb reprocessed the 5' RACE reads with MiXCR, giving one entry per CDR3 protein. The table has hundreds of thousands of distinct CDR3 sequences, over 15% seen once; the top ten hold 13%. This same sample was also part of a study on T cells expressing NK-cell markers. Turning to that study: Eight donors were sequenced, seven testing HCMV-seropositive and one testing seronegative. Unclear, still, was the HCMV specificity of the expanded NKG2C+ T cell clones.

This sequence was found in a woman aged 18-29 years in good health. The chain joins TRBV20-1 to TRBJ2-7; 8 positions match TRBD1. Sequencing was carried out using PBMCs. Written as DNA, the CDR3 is TGCAGTGCTAGCGCGACAGGGGCTGCCTACGAGCAGTACTTC. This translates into CSASATGAAYEQYF.